A selection of T cell receptor beta chains follows, all from one sample in a study of human T cells and chemical hapten exposure. TCRdb independently ran MiXCR on the RACE reads; one entry per CDR3 protein. Of 340,000 or so distinct CDR3 sequences in the sample, 6% to 8.5% were seen once. Sequenced here: whole blood, sampled in connection with sensitization to the hapten diphenylcyclopropenone (DPC). The receptors shown here come from a woman aged 18-29 years with alopecia areata. Some clones in this sample may be carry-over from other donors' samples. Each CDR3 is given with its conserved first and last residue. D genes are given only for firm matches. Clone sizes are given selectively: once, few, many, or a class where the clone is expanded.

J	length	D	V	size	DNA	CDR3
TRBJ2-3	15	NA	TRBV6-2/TRBV6-3	NA	TGTGCCAGCAGCTCCTGGGGCGGGGCAGAAGATACGCAGTATTTT	CASSSWGGAEDTQYF
TRBJ2-7	15	NA	TRBV27	many	TGTGCCAGCAGTTCGTCAGGCAGGGCCCCCTACGAGCAGTACTTC	CASSSSGRAPYEQYF
TRBJ1-1	14	NA	TRBV5-4	few	TGTGCCAGCAGCTTCGGGGCCGGTAGCACTGAAGCTTTCTTT	CASSFGAGSTEAFF
TRBJ1-2	15	NA	TRBV6-6	many	TGTGCCTGCCAAGACATCGCGGGGGCCATCTATGGCTACACCTTC	CACQDIAGAIYGYTF
TRBJ1-1	14	TRBD1	TRBV18	few	TGTGCCAGCTCACCCGGGACAGGTCGAAGGGAAGCTTTCTTT	CASSPGTGRREAFF
TRBJ2-3	14	NA	TRBV5-5	many	TGTGCCAGCAGCTTGGACGGAAACTCAGATACGCAGTATTTT	CASSLDGNSDTQYF
TRBJ1-2	14	NA	TRBV12-3/TRBV12-4	few	TGTGCCAGCAGCCTAACAGCGGGGCACTATGGCTACACCTTC	CASSLTAGHYGYTF
TRBJ1-4	17	TRBD1	TRBV2	NA	TGTGCCAGCAGTGCGTACGGAAGGACAGGACCAAATGAAAAACTGTTTTTT	CASSAYGRTGPNEKLFF
TRBJ1-2	18	TRBD1	TRBV6-1	many	TGTGCCAGCAGTACCCCTATAGGGACAGGGAGGTTTGACTATGGCTACACCTTC	CASSTPIGTGRFDYGYTF
TRBJ2-3	12	NA	TRBV6-6	NA	TGTGCCAGCGGACTCTCCCGAGATACGCAGTATTTT	CASGLSRDTQYF
TRBJ2-2	14	TRBD2	TRBV6-2/TRBV6-3	few	TGTGCCGGGGGGGGAGAAGCGAGGACCGGGGAGCTGTTTTTT	CAGGGEARTGELFF
TRBJ2-3	16	NA	TRBV7-6	NA	TGTGCCAGCAGCTTGGCCGGGACAATTTTCACAGATACGCAGTATTTT	CASSLAGTIFTDTQYF
TRBJ2-6	16	NA	TRBV5-1	many	TGCGCCAGCAGCATAAGCAGGGGCTCTGGGGCCAACGTCCTGACTTTC	CASSISRGSGANVLTF
TRBJ1-3	15	NA	TRBV7-9	few	TGTGCCAGCAGCCCAAGCGGTGTAAAGTTCTCGCGTCGATCTTTT	CASSPSGVKFSRRSF
TRBJ2-2	15	NA	TRBV7-9	many	TGTGCCAGCAGCCCCGGGGGATCGAACACCGGGGAGCTGTTTTTT	CASSPGGSNTGELFF
TRBJ1-4	15	TRBD1	TRBV25-1	many	TGTGCCAGCAGTGAACAGGGGGCAGCTAATGAAAAACTGTTTTTT	CASSEQGAANEKLFF
TRBJ2-1	16	NA	TRBV12-5	few	TGTGCTAGTGGTAACAGACAGACAAGCTCCTACAATGAGCAGTTCTTC	CASGNRQTSSYNEQFF
TRBJ1-2	13	TRBD1	TRBV20-1	NA	TGCAGTGCTAGAGAATCCGGGACAGGGGTCCCCACCTTC	CSARESGTGVPTF
TRBJ1-1	15	NA	TRBV7-9	many	TGTGCCAGCAGCTACACCCTGAACTGGGGCACTGAAGCTTTCTTT	CASSYTLNWGTEAFF
TRBJ1-1	14	NA	TRBV7-2	many	TGTGCCAGCAGCCAACGGGCGGGGGGCACTGAAGCTTTCTTT	CASSQRAGGTEAFF
TRBJ2-3	16	TRBD2	TRBV6-6	few	TGTGCCAGCAGTTACTCAGGCGGGGGGGCCGCAGATACGCAGTATTTT	CASSYSGGGAADTQYF
TRBJ1-2	15	TRBD1	TRBV29-1	many	TGCAGCGTTGAAGATCCGGTCGAGACAGGGTACGGCTACACCTTC	CSVEDPVETGYGYTF
TRBJ1-2	15	NA	TRBV4-2	few	TGTGCCAGCAGCCCCCATCCGGATACTAACTATGGCTACACCTTC	CASSPHPDTNYGYTF
TRBJ2-7	15	NA	TRBV5-1	few	TGCGCCAGCAGCTTGGGTGGAGGGCTGGCGTACGAGCAGTACTTC	CASSLGGGLAYEQYF
TRBJ1-2	17	NA	TRBV7-6	NA	TGTGCCAGCAGCTTAACTCCTGACGCCCTCGAGGACTATGGCTACACCTTC	CASSLTPDALEDYGYTF
TRBJ1-4	13	NA	TRBV2	NA	TGTGCCAGCAGTTCGGGCTCAAGGGAAAAACTGTTTTTT	CASSSGSREKLFF
TRBJ2-4	15	NA	TRBV7-2	NA	TGTGCCAGCAGTTTAGACGGGGGTAGTAGGAACATTCAGTACTTC	CASSLDGGSRNIQYF
TRBJ1-2	14	NA	TRBV12-3/TRBV12-4	few	TGTGCCAGCAGTTTTAAACGGGCTAACTATGGCTACACCTTC	CASSFKRANYGYTF